This T cell receptor beta chain was observed in a study of low-dose radiotherapy and immunotherapy resistance in tumors (dated 2022 in TCRdb). Background for the entire study: Patients in Cohort 1 were given 0.5 Gy per fraction every 2 weeks, and the prescribed total PTV dose was 6.5 Gy. For Cohort 2, the dose was 1 Gy per fraction given every two weeks, adding up to 13 Gy in total across 26 weeks. Nivolumab was administered intravenously as a 240 mg flat dose every two weeks, and ipilimumab was administered intravenously at 1 mg/kg every six weeks. Intravenous cyclophosphamide at 200 mg/m2 was administered every two weeks, one day ahead of each radiation and immunotherapy administration. Aspirin 300 mg was taken orally once daily by patients for four cycles, starting on cycle 1 day 1. First-strand cDNA was synthesized with Superscript III and a set of TRAV- and TRBV-specific primers, covering both TCRalpha and TCRbeta chains. No randomization into treatment groups was done for the people taking part in the trial. The translational analysis covered eight patients: three from the first dose cohort and the first five from the second dose cohort.

Sample time point, as interpreted from the label and publication: after trial treatment. The treatment or condition label corresponds to: LDRT plus nivolumab, ipilimumab, low-dose cyclophosphamide and aspirin (RACIN trial). Donors were enrolled in RACIN, a single-arm phase I dose-escalation trial combining nivolumab, ipilimumab, aspirin, low-dose cyclophosphamide and low-dose radiotherapy. Eligible patients had advanced, TIL-negative solid tumors. The CDR3 sequence holds 14 residues, the cysteine and phenylalanine included. Left in the record is the CDR3 DNA by itself, 42 bases read in frame from the first base. CDR1 and CDR2 were assigned from the germline V gene as ENHRY and SYGVKD. V and J are truncated by 3 bases and 4 bases respectively, leaving an intervening sequence of 12 bases. This clonotype was found many times. Its antigen has not been determined. No much larger clonotype is one base removed from it; base qualities were not supplied.

The listed sequencing device is Illumina HiSeq 2500. TCRs were amplified with Phusion for around 20 PCR cycles, with a constant-region primer paired with the adapter attached to the V primers. Amplification of the isolated mRNA was done with the MessageAmp II aRNA Amplification Kit, which involved a roughly 16-hour in vitro transcription at 37 degrees C. The Dynabeads mRNA DIRECT Purification Kit was used to isolate mRNA for TCR sequencing. A second roughly 23-cycle Phusion PCR added indexed Illumina adapters, and products were purified with AMPure XP beads. The original methods were these. Custom Perl scripts pooled TCR sequences encoding the same protein, removed out-of-frame sequences and computed each clonotype's abundance. Any TCR sequence backed by just one read was left out of the analysis. Shannon entropy, Gini index, clonality, richness, and the frequency of TCRs shared between repertoires were included as repertoire metrics. TCRdb cleaned the public reads at Q25 with fastp, built clones with MiXCR and kept in-frame beta chains. CDR3 protein sequences are deduplicated, and each keeps its most common genes and DNA. The V and J calls were not made by the authors but by TCRdb's processing. In this sample the table shows tens of thousands of distinct CDR3 sequences, roughly 33% of which occur a single time. The biggest ten clones account for roughly 8.2% of the sample.

The starting material was PBMCs, obtained after low-dose radiotherapy plus immunotherapy. The receptor was derived from a male donor with rectosigmoid adenocarcinoma. The sequence joins TRBV10-3 to TRBJ1-1, with TRBD1 tentatively as D gene (5 bases match). CDR3 loop: CAISEGRGVTEAFF. In nucleotides, the sequence is TGTGCCATCAGTGAAGGAAGGGGAGTCACTGAAGCTTTCTTT.